The TCR beta chain under discussion was sequenced for a study of shared clonotypes between healthy human individuals (TCRdb year 2020). Some background on the complete study: A couple of women and a few men aged 18 to 49 years were included in the cohort. The study deeply sequenced blood TCR repertoires of roughly five healthy adults to estimate repertoire size and the extent of clonotype sharing between individuals. Between about 0.8 and 9 billion PBMCs per donor were obtained by leukapheresis. Libraries were prepared and TCR repertoires were sequenced by different laboratories using diverse techniques, in order to increase sequencing depth and limit assay-specific biases. Study-wide findings and limitations: Sampling was limited to blood, and TCR repertoires in tissue likely differ from TCR repertoires in blood. Pairwise subsampling indicated that sequencing depth was expected to affect the degree of clonotype sharing among donors. The small number of donors limited the genetic and exposure-history diversity represented.

Trimming removed 5 bases from V and 0 bases from J, leaving 10 bases between the germline ends. The germline V gene supplies CDR1 SGHAT and CDR2 FQNNGV. The CDR3 numbers 15 residues from cysteine through phenylalanine. The CDR3 DNA has 45 bases and is translated from base 1. Healthy HIV-negative adults with no recently reported acute infections or vaccinations were included as donors. All donors were Caucasian adults living in Nashville, Tennessee, USA. For unsorted samples, tens of millions of PBMCs were counted and genomic DNA was extracted with the QIAamp DNA Blood Mini kit. Blood was collected by leukapheresis, and PBMCs were isolated by Ficoll-Histopaque density gradient centrifugation and then cryopreserved in liquid nitrogen vapor phase. TCR CDR3 regions were amplified from genomic DNA by multiplex PCR using the deep immunoSEQ assay. For each cell subset, the extracted genomic DNA was distributed evenly across all wells of several immunoSEQ 96-well plates, and each plate served as one replicate. Each replicate PCR for unsorted PBMC received about 0.3 ug genomic DNA, equal to about 30,000 T cell genomes. Genomic DNA from unsorted PBMC was sequenced over ten immunoSEQ deep assay plates. Purified libraries were quantified with a Qubit 3.0 fluorometer, sized on a Bioanalyzer 2100, and re-quantified with the KAPA Library Quantification kit. Every immunoSEQ 96-well plate was sequenced on a dedicated single-read 150-cycle Illumina NextSeq 550 flow cell. The authors' analysis ran thus. Because the immunoSEQ output held only junctional sequences and lacked quality scores, the filtering could not match the filtering applied to full-length reads. Sequences were annotated with PyIR, a Python wrapper for IgBLAST v1.9, and V/J genes and CDR3 were assigned using IMGT germline references. Reads with weak V/J assignments (E-value above 1e-6), missing CDR3, stop codons, out-of-frame junctions, or ambiguous translated residues were removed. V3J clonotypes were defined as sequences sharing an identical inferred V gene, J gene, and CDR3 amino acid sequence. To compute the percentage overlap between repertoires, the number of shared unique clonotypes was divided by the size of the smaller repertoire. Repertoire richness was assessed with RTK rarefaction, the Chao1 estimator, and Recon v2.1 estimates of unobserved clonotypes. TCRdb carries this immuneACCESS record with in-frame sequences only. Its versions omit some clonotypes, under half of them owing to an unresolved V gene in the studies checked, with the rest unexplained. V and J calls and clone size are those listed in that table; D and trimming were worked out from the DNA. The sample includes about 480,000 clones, with about 80% observed a single time. The ten largest clones capture around 12% of the sample.

With respect to this clone: The antigen it recognizes is unknown. The sample holds no much larger clone one base away, and base qualities are not on file.

This clonotype was sampled from a woman aged 40 to 55 in good health. Some clones in this sample may be carry-over from other donors' samples. The sequenced sample consisted of PBMCs. The rearranged chain carries TRBV11-2 and TRBJ1-4, with the D gene too uncertain to name. The nucleotide sequence reads as follows: TGTGCCAGCAGCCCCCTGGTCGCAACTAATGAAAAACTGTTTTTT. Translation gives CASSPLVATNEKLFF. Here the CDR3 is joined to the reference TRBV11-2 and TRBJ1-4 genes, and the full variable domain is: EAGVAQSPRYKIIEKRQSVAFWCNPISGHATLYWYQQILGQGPKLLIQFQNNGVVDDSQLPKDRFSAERLKGVDSTLKIQPAKLEDSAVYLCASSPLVATNEKLFFGSGTQLSVL.